These T cell receptor beta chains were read from a single sample in a study of shared clonotypes between healthy human individuals. Measured with immunoSEQ multiplex PCR; TCRdb has only the in-frame clones, and not every one. This table has approximately 1.9 million clones, over 85% appearing once. What was sequenced was naive CD8+ T cells from PBMCs. These TCRs come from a man between 18 and 35 years old in good health. Some clones in this sample may be carry-over from other donors' samples. Each CDR3 is given with its conserved first and last residue. The D gene is left open where the match is weak. The size of a clone is reported for some rows only, either as once, few or many, or as a class for expanded clones.

clone_size	d_call	v_call	j_call	cdr3_nt	cdr3_aa
.	.	TRBV2	TRBJ1-1	TGTGCCAGCAGTGAGTGGGGGGGTCGCACTGAAGCTTTCTTT	CASSEWGGRTEAFF
.	.	TRBV10-3	TRBJ2-6	TGTGCCATCAGCGTGACCCAGGGGGGTTCTGGGGCCAACGTCCTGACTTTC	CAISVTQGGSGANVLTF
.	.	TRBV19	TRBJ2-1	TGTGCCAGTAGTATAGGGATAGCGTTGGATGAGCAGTTCTTC	CASSIGIALDEQFF
.	TRBD1	TRBV10-3	TRBJ2-7	TGTGCCATCAGTCATACCGGGACAGTTGAAACCTACGAGCAGTACTTC	CAISHTGTVETYEQYF
.	.	TRBV6-6	TRBJ2-7	TGTGCCAGCAGTTACCCGTTAGTTGTAGAATACGAGCAGTACTTC	CASSYPLVVEYEQYF
.	.	TRBV4-2	TRBJ2-7	TGTGCCAGCAGCCAAGATAAAACGGGACTTCACTACGAGCAGTACTTC	CASSQDKTGLHYEQYF
few	.	TRBV9	TRBJ1-2	TGTGCCAGCAGCGTAGCGGCTAGCGAGGCTAACTATGGCTACACCTTC	CASSVAASEANYGYTF
.	TRBD1	TRBV30	TRBJ2-7	TGTGCCTGGCAATATAAGCACAGGGGAGTAGGGAACGAGCAGTACTTC	CAWQYKHRGVGNEQYF
.	.	TRBV10-3	TRBJ1-1	TGTGCCATCAGTGGAGGGTCGACTGAAGCTTTCTTT	CAISGGSTEAFF
.	.	TRBV27	TRBJ2-7	TGTGCCAGCAGCCGCACGTATACGGGGAGTTTCCACGAGCAGTACTTC	CASSRTYTGSFHEQYF
.	TRBD2	TRBV27	TRBJ2-3	TGTGCCAGCAGTTTATCGACCCCAATTAGGACTAGCGGGAGGGGTGGAGATACGCAGTATTTT	CASSLSTPIRTSGRGGDTQYF
once	TRBD1	TRBV27	TRBJ2-7	TGTGCCAGCAGTTTAGACCAGGGGGCGTCCTACGAGCAGTACTTC	CASSLDQGASYEQYF
.	TRBD2	TRBV7-2	TRBJ2-7	TGTGCCAGCAGCTTCCCTTTGTGGATGACTAGCGGGGCCTACGAGCAGTACTTC	CASSFPLWMTSGAYEQYF
.	TRBD2	TRBV18	TRBJ2-5	TGTGCCAGCTCACCATCGCGGGGGTACCAAGAGACCCAGTACTTC	CASSPSRGYQETQYF
once	.	TRBV4-2	TRBJ2-5	TGTGCCAGCAGCCAAGAGCTAGCGTCGGGGACCCAGTACTTC	CASSQELASGTQYF
.	.	TRBV9	TRBJ2-7	TGTGCCAGCAGCGAGGGAGACGGCTACGAGCAGTACTTC	CASSEGDGYEQYF
.	.	TRBV5-1	TRBJ2-7	TGCGCCAGCAGCTTGGGCAGGGGCCCCCTGAGAGAGCAGTACTTC	CASSLGRGPLREQYF
.	.	TRBV10-3	TRBJ2-1	TGTGCCACCGGGACCATCGCCGATGAGCAGTTCTTC	CATGTIADEQFF
.	.	TRBV7-9	TRBJ1-2	TGTGCCAGCAGCCTCCCGATGGGGGCAGAAGATGGCTACACCTTC	CASSLPMGAEDGYTF
.	TRBD2	TRBV7-9	TRBJ2-7	TGTGCCAGCAGCGTCAGCGGGAGACCCGAGCAGTACTTC	CASSVSGRPEQYF
.	TRBD2	TRBV18	TRBJ2-1	TGTGCCAGCTCACCTCAGGGCGGGAGGTTGGATGAGCAGTTCTTC	CASSPQGGRLDEQFF
.	TRBD1	TRBV27	TRBJ2-7	TGTGCCAGCAGTCCCCGACAGGGGTCCTACGAGCAGTACTTC	CASSPRQGSYEQYF
.	.	TRBV6-6	TRBJ2-6	TGTGCCAGCGGGGACGGCCACTCTGGGGCCAACGTCCTGACTTTC	CASGDGHSGANVLTF
.	.	TRBV30	TRBJ2-7	TGTGCCTGGAGTGTGGTTATCTCCTACGAGCAGTACTTC	CAWSVVISYEQYF
.	.	TRBV11-2	TRBJ2-1	TGTGCCAGCAGCCTCAATAGCGGAGCAGGGTCGGGGGATGAGCAGTTCTTC	CASSLNSGAGSGDEQFF
.	.	TRBV4-1	TRBJ1-2	TGCGCCAGCAGCCAAGATCCTGCCAAGTCTTGCACCTTC	CASSQDPAKSCTF
.	.	TRBV7-9	TRBJ2-7	TGTGCCAGCAGGGACGGTCTCTACTCCGAGCAGTACTTC	CASRDGLYSEQYF
once	.	TRBV27	TRBJ2-2	TGTGCCAGCAGTTGGGGGGCGGGAATCGGGGAGCTGTTTTTT	CASSWGAGIGELFF
.	.	TRBV25-1	TRBJ1-1	TGTGCCAGCAGTGAATATCTGGGTATGAACACTGAAGCTTTCTTT	CASSEYLGMNTEAFF
.	TRBD1	TRBV11-3	TRBJ2-2	TGTGCCAGCAGCTCAATGGACAGGCCCGGGGAGCTGTTTTTT	CASSSMDRPGELFF
.	TRBD2	TRBV7-8	TRBJ2-3	TGTGCCAGCAGCTTTTTGCGGGAGGCTCCAGATACGCAGTATTTT	CASSFLREAPDTQYF
.	.	TRBV11-3	TRBJ2-1	TGTGCCAGCAGCTTGCCAGGGGGGAATGAGCAGTTCTTC	CASSLPGGNEQFF
.	.	TRBV14	TRBJ2-7	TGTGCCAGCAGTCTCCCGGGACACCTCTACGAGCAGTACTTC	CASSLPGHLYEQYF
.	.	TRBV14	TRBJ2-1	TGTGCCAGCAGCCATGAAAGGGGTGAGCAGTTCTTC	CASSHERGEQFF
.	TRBD2	TRBV19	TRBJ2-7	TGTGCCAGTAGTATACTAGCGGGCCTCTACGAGCAGTACTTC	CASSILAGLYEQYF
.	TRBD2	TRBV28	TRBJ2-7	TGTGCCAGCAGTACACCGCCTCTAGCGGGGTCCTCCTACGAGCAGTACTTC	CASSTPPLAGSSYEQYF
.	.	TRBV19	TRBJ1-2	TGTGCCAGTAAGTCTTTGGAAGAGTCTAACTATGGCTACACCTTC	CASKSLEESNYGYTF
.	.	TRBV14	TRBJ2-7	TGTGCCAGCAGCCAATCGGAGCCAGGGACCTCCTACGAGCAGTACTTC	CASSQSEPGTSYEQYF
.	.	TRBV9	TRBJ2-2	TGTGCCAGCAGCGCCCACCAAAGCAGGGGTTATCTTCGCACCGGGGAGCTGTTTTTT	CASSAHQSRGYLRTGELFF
.	.	TRBV7-9	TRBJ2-7	TGTGCCAGCAGCCCCCCCCTAAGTGTATACGAGCAGTACTTC	CASSPPLSVYEQYF
.	.	TRBV5-4	TRBJ2-7	TGTGCCAGCAGCTGGGGGGTTGCCTACGAGCAGTACTTC	CASSWGVAYEQYF
.	.	TRBV4-1	TRBJ2-7	TGCGCCAGCAGCCAAGGTAGGGACGGAGACGAGCAGTACTTC	CASSQGRDGDEQYF
.	.	TRBV9	TRBJ2-7	TGTGCCAGCAGCCCTACCGGGACCAATGCCTACTACGAGCAGTACTTC	CASSPTGTNAYYEQYF
.	.	TRBV19	TRBJ2-1	TGTGCCAGTAGTATAGTCCCCCTGGCTGTAAGCTCCTACAATGAGCAGTTCTTC	CASSIVPLAVSSYNEQFF
.	TRBD1	TRBV6-4	TRBJ2-1	TGTGCCAGCAGTGACCCGGGACAGACTCTAGATCGCTTGTATGGAGATGAGCAGTTCTTC	CASSDPGQTLDRLYGDEQFF
.	.	TRBV11-2	TRBJ2-7	TGTGCCAGCGGCCGCGTTAAGGACGAGCAGTACTTC	CASGRVKDEQYF
.	.	TRBV27	TRBJ2-7	TGTGCCAGCAGTTTATTGGGAGGCCACGAGCAGTACTTC	CASSLLGGHEQYF
.	TRBD1	TRBV28	TRBJ1-1	TGTGCCAGCAGTTTCCACCAGGGGGCGGAATCAACTGAAGCTTTCTTT	CASSFHQGAESTEAFF
.	.	TRBV14	TRBJ2-1	TGTGCCAGCAGCCAAGAACCGTCAGGTGAGCAGTTCTTC	CASSQEPSGEQFF
.	.	TRBV7-6	TRBJ2-3	TGTGCCAGCAGCTTCGGGACAGATACGCAGTATTTT	CASSFGTDTQYF
.	.	TRBV27	TRBJ1-1	TGTGCCAGCAGTTTATCTCGGGATATCGGCACTGAAGCTTTCTTT	CASSLSRDIGTEAFF
.	TRBD2	TRBV4-2	TRBJ2-3	TGTGCCAGCAGCCAAGTCGGTAGCGGGGCCACAGATACGCAGTATTTT	CASSQVGSGATDTQYF
.	TRBD2	TRBV11-2	TRBJ2-5	TGTGCCAGCAGCCTCTTGAGACTAGCGGGGCGGACCCAGTACTTC	CASSLLRLAGRTQYF
once	.	TRBV7-9	TRBJ2-7	TGTGCCAGCAGCTTAGTGGGGCCTGACGAGCAGTACTTC	CASSLVGPDEQYF
.	.	TRBV4-2	TRBJ2-5	TGTGCCAGCAGTCTTAGCTTGCCAGAGACCCAGTACTTC	CASSLSLPETQYF
.	TRBD2	TRBV15	TRBJ2-7	TGTGCCACCAGCAGCGGACTAGCGGGAGGTGACGAGCAGTACTTC	CATSSGLAGGDEQYF
.	.	TRBV7-8	TRBJ2-3	TGTGCCAGCAGCTCCCCAAGGGTGGATACGCAGTATTTT	CASSSPRVDTQYF